The 20 T cell receptor beta chains in this list originate from one sample, sequenced in a study of T-cell reconstitution after alpha-beta-depleted transplantation in children. Construction of the TCRbeta library involved unique molecular identifiers. MiXCR, run by TCRdb on the PCR reads, gives a single entry per CDR3 protein. The table includes under 150,000 distinct CDR3 sequences, about 9.6% detected once. Sequenced material: PBMCs, mostly from graft donor cells, taken 180 days after TCRalphabeta/CD19-depleted stem cell transplant. The origin of the receptors is a girl under three years old who had a stem cell transplant for combined immunodeficiency, so the T cells may come from the graft donor.

V usage is TRBV5-4 and J usage is TRBJ2-1; TRBD2 might be the D (6 bases). V was trimmed by 4 bases and J by 5 bases, leaving 16 bases between them. CDR3 size: 15 residues. CDR1 and CDR2 from the germline V gene are SGHNT and YYREEE (reference sequence). The CDR3 region has the DNA TGTGCCAGCAGCCCCGGGCTCAGCGGGCACAATGAGCAGTTCTTC. Its protein product is CASSPGLSGHNEQFF.

V and J are TRBV7-9 and TRBJ2-1, with 7 nucleotides matching TRBD1. V was clipped by 6 bases and J by 5 bases; unmatched bases: 10. Per the germline V gene, CDR1 is SEHNR and CDR2 is FQNEAQ (reference sequence). The CDR3 runs to 15 residues. CDR3 DNA: TGTGCCAGCAGGAAGGGGGCCAGGCGTAACAATGAGCAGTTCTTC. As protein: CASRKGARRNNEQFF.

This clonotype was counted a few times. The rearrangement uses TRBV10-3 and TRBJ1-6; D is unclear. The CDR3 has 17 amino acids. Germline V gives CDR1 ENHRY, CDR2 SYGVKD. V lost 3 bases to trimming and J lost 0 bases, with 12 bases between them. Written as DNA, the CDR3 is TGTGCCATCAGTGATCCGGCCTCTAGCTCCTATAATTCACCCCTCCACTTT. This codes for CAISDPASSSYNSPLHF.

This clonotype has more than one count but fewer than ten. The CDR3 sequence: CASSLVSSEETQYF. In DNA, the CDR3 is TGTGCCAGCAGTTTAGTTTCCAGCGAAGAGACCCAGTACTTC. This chain links TRBV12-3 or TRBV12-4 with TRBJ2-5; no firm D call. V was pared by 1 base and J by 3 bases, with 9 bases between. The CDR3 has 14 residues.

The rearrangement joins TRBV20-1 to TRBJ1-4; D is uncertain. Trimming removed 6 bases at V and 5 bases at J, with 13 bases between. The germline gives CDR1 DFQATT, CDR2 SNEGSKA (reference sequence). The CDR3 totals 13 residues. CDR3 sequence: CSAPWGRNEKLFF. CDR3 in DNA: TGCAGTGCCCCATGGGGTCGGAATGAAAAACTGTTTTTT.

The rearrangement uses TRBV5-1 and TRBJ2-3, with D perhaps TRBD2 (6 bases). The CDR3 consists of 22 residues. CDR1 and CDR2 from the germline V gene are SGHRS and YFSETQ. V dropped 1 base and J dropped 1 base, with 31 bases sitting between them. CDR3 amino acids: CASSLWGERESSNFDGTDTQYF. CDR3 nucleotides: TGCGCCAGCAGCTTGTGGGGGGAGAGGGAGTCGAGTAATTTCGACGGCACAGATACGCAGTATTTT.

This clonotype was seen many times. This rearrangement joins TRBV5-1 to TRBJ2-5; 7 positions match TRBD1. Germline V gene sequence: CDR1 SGHRS, CDR2 YFSETQ. The CDR3 runs 14 residues. V gave up 0 bases and J gave up 2 bases; unmatched junction bases: 1. CDR3: CASSLGRGQETQYF. The DNA of the CDR3 is TGCGCCAGCAGCTTGGGCAGGGGGCAAGAGACCCAGTACTTC.

The chain couples TRBV6-5 to TRBJ2-1, with D unresolved. The CDR3 length is 15 residues. V was shortened by 2 bases and J by 0 bases, with 8 bases between the two germline ends. Germline CDR1 is MNHEY and CDR2 is SVGAGI. CDR3 loop: CASSYRVLSYNEQFF. CDR3 nucleotide sequence: TGTGCCAGCAGTTACCGGGTCCTCTCCTACAATGAGCAGTTCTTC.

Only a few counts were recorded for this clonotype. The chain uses TRBV3-1 and TRBJ2-2, with no clear D. Trimming took off 3 bases at V and 14 bases at J, with 10 bases between the two ends. The CDR3 runs to 11 residues. Germline V gene data show CDR1 as LGHDT and CDR2 as YNNKEL (reference sequence). The CDR3 loop is CASSQSRPLFF. Written as DNA, the CDR3 is TGTGCCAGCAGCCAGTCTAGGCCCCTGTTTTTT.

This CDR3 is CASTHYRVTTGELFF. CDR3 bases: TGTGCCAGCACCCATTACCGGGTAACCACCGGGGAGCTGTTTTTT. The gene calls are TRBV7-9 and TRBJ2-2; D unresolved. Germline assignment: CDR1 SEHNR and CDR2 FQNEAQ (reference sequence). V lost 7 bases, J lost 4 bases, and 16 bases lay in between. The length of the CDR3 is 15 residues.

This clonotype was seen a handful of times. The chain uses TRBV29-1 and TRBJ2-7, with 9 bases lining up with TRBD2. V dropped 6 bases and J dropped 5; count of bases not matched to a gene: 20. Germline CDR1 reads SQVTM; CDR2 reads ANQGSEA. The CDR3 spans 17 residues. The CDR3 nucleotides are TGCAGCGTCCATACACCTTTTGGAGCGGGAGGCCGGGACGAGCAGTACTTC. It is translated as CSVHTPFGAGGRDEQYF.

This clonotype was counted between two and nine times. V is TRBV20-1 and J is TRBJ2-1; TRBD2 matches at 11 bases. The CDR3 is 16 residues long. Germline V gives CDR1 DFQATT, CDR2 SNEGSKA (reference sequence). Trimming cost V 1 base and J 0 bases; bases outside gene matches: 2. The CDR3 nucleotides read TGCAGTGCTAGAGTTCTAGCGGGGGGCTCCTACAATGAGCAGTTCTTC. This codes for CSARVLAGGSYNEQFF.

V is TRBV29-1 and J is TRBJ2-7, with D hard to call. With 1 base removed from V and 4 bases from J, the gap between germline ends came to 8 bases. The CDR3 covers 12 residues. CDR1 and CDR2 from the germline V gene are SQVTM and ANQGSEA. The CDR3 is CSVEVASYEQYF. In DNA form, the CDR3 reads TGCAGCGTTGAAGTTGCATCTTACGAGCAGTACTTC.

The chain links TRBV12-3 or TRBV12-4 to TRBJ2-7; possibly TRBD2 for D (7 bases). The germline V and J ends were trimmed by 3 bases and 2 bases, with 11 bases remaining between them. There are 14 residues in the CDR3. CDR3 protein: CASSLGGPPYEQYF. DNA for the CDR3: TGTGCCAGCAGTTTGGGGGGGCCCCCCTACGAGCAGTACTTC.

This sequence joins TRBV5-1 and TRBJ1-2; D ambiguous. V was shortened by 5 bases and J by 0 bases, with 14 bases between the two germline ends. Germline V gene data show CDR1 as SGHRS and CDR2 as YFSETQ. The CDR3 is 15 residues long. The CDR3 coding sequence is TGCGCCAGCAGTCTGCAGCCTTACACTAACTATGGCTACACCTTC. Protein: CASSLQPYTNYGYTF.

This clonotype showed up just a few times. The chain combines TRBV12-3 or TRBV12-4 with TRBJ2-7; D unclear. Trimming shortened V by 1 base and J by 3 bases, and 10 bases separated the two germline ends. This CDR3 spans 14 amino acids. CDR3 loop: CASSLGSRRYEQYF. CDR3 sequence (DNA): TGTGCCAGCAGTTTAGGGTCCCGTCGCTACGAGCAGTACTTC.

This clonotype was picked up many times. V gene TRBV5-6 combines with J gene TRBJ2-7; D remains unclear. V lost 0 bases, J lost 0 bases, and 7 bases lay in between. CDR3 length: 14 residues. Per germline, CDR1 SGHDT and CDR2 YYEEEE. The CDR3 DNA sequence: TGTGCCAGCAGCTTGGGCGTCCGCTCCTACGAGCAGTACTTC. This encodes CASSLGVRSYEQYF.

This clonotype has just a few counts. This chain links TRBV12-3 or TRBV12-4 with TRBJ2-7; D possibly corresponds to TRBD1 (6 bases). The CDR3 is 14 residues long. V dropped 6 bases and J dropped 2 bases, with 14 bases sitting between them. The CDR3 loop reads CASSTQGLAYEQYF. As DNA, the CDR3 is TGTGCCAGCAGCACTCAGGGGTTGGCCTACGAGCAGTACTTC.

The V and J genes are TRBV20-1 and TRBJ1-1; a weak D match, TRBD1 (5 bases). CDR1 and CDR2 from the germline V gene are DFQATT and SNEGSKA (reference sequence). V lost 3 bases, J lost 0 bases, and 17 bases lay in between. The CDR3 extends over 16 amino acids. CDR3 nucleotides: TGCAGTGCTAGGCGTGGCGACAGAGGGATGAACACTGAAGCTTTCTTT. It specifies CSARRGDRGMNTEAFF.

This clonotype was observed at least ten times. The chain joins TRBV27 to TRBJ2-7; D call uncertain. Deletions cut 8 bases from V and 2 bases from J, with 13 bases between. The CDR3 loop spans 13 amino acids. In germline, CDR1 is MNHEY, CDR2 SMNVEV (reference sequence). The CDR3 is CASGTYSPYEQYF. The CDR3 DNA sequence: TGTGCCAGCGGAACCTACTCGCCCTACGAGCAGTACTTC.